Reported below is one T cell receptor (beta chain). The antigen is unknown. Measured with immunoSEQ multiplex PCR; TCRdb has only the in-frame clones, and not every one. Of some 70,000 clones listed, roughly 90% are singletons. This sample stems from a study of OX40 agonist ivuxolimab in advanced cancers. Study summary: The patients' treatment was ivuxolimab, an agonistic anti-OX40 (CD134) antibody. A mean age of around 60 years, range roughly 23 to 79, was recorded, and roughly 83% were male. Study results and limitations: On average, a greater number of expanded clones characterised CD8+ T cells relative to CD4+.

Germline CDR1 reads SGHKS; CDR2 reads YYEKEE (reference sequence). V lost 2 bases and J 2 bases, leaving 21 bases between the germline ends. The CDR3 sequence is 18 residues long. The clonotype was recovered from an adult with an advanced solid tumor such as melanoma, head and neck, liver or kidney cancer. The source was CD4+ or CD8+ T cells sorted from blood, collected in a trial of the OX40 agonist ivuxolimab. The rearrangement links TRBV5-5 to TRBJ2-3; D might be TRBD2 (7 bases). CDR3 loop: CASSLKGVSGFDTDTQYF. The CDR3 nucleotides read TGTGCCAGCAGCTTAAAGGGGGTTAGCGGGTTCGACACAGATACGCAGTATTTT.